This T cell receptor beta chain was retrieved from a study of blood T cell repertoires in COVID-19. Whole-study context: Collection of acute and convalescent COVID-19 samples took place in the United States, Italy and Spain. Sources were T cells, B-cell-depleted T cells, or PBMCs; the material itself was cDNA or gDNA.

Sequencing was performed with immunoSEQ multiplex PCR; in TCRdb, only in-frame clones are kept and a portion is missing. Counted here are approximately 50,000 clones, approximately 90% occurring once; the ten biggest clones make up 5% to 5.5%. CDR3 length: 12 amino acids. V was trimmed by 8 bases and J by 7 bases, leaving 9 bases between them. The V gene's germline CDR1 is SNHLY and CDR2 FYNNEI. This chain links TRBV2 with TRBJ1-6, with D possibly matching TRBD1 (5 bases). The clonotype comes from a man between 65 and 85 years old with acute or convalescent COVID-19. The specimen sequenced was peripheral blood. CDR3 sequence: CASGAGNSPLHF. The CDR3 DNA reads TGTGCCAGCGGGGCGGGGAATTCACCCCTCCACTTT.